This T cell receptor (beta chain) originates from a study of human T cells and chemical hapten exposure. For the study at large: The study enrolled mostly female patients with alopecia areata, totalis or universalis.

Whole-study results and caveats: With regard to DPC sensitization, TCRs above 1 in 1000 frequency did not change.

The CDR3 consists of 12 residues. The germline V gene has CDR1 MGHDK and CDR2 SYGVNS. The ends were cut back, 4 bases at V and 5 bases at J, with 7 bases in the middle. This clonotype was recorded at least ten times. The target antigen is unknown. As to time point: pre-sensitization, week 0. Sample treatment: therapeutic diphenylcyclopropenone sensitization with weekly scalp DPC. Library preparation tagged each individual cDNA molecule with a unique molecular identifier. TCRdb re-analysed the RACE reads in MiXCR, keeping a single row per CDR3 protein. The sample has 300,000 to 450,000 distinct CDR3 sequences; around 5.5% are singletons.

The rearrangement uses TRBV25-1 and TRBJ2-3, with a tentative D call TRBD1 (5 bases). This TCR derives from a woman aged 18-29 years with alopecia areata. Some clones in this sample may be carry-over from other donors' samples. The material was whole blood, obtained in connection with sensitization to the hapten diphenylcyclopropenone (DPC). The CDR3 spells CASSARVDTQYF. CDR3 in DNA: TGTGCCAGCAGTGCCAGGGTAGATACGCAGTATTTT.